The 30 T cell receptor beta chains reported below all come from one sample, sequenced in a study of T cell responses to AZD1222 COVID-19 vaccine. Assay: immunoSEQ multiplex PCR; the TCRdb copy retains only in-frame clones and omits some. Among 90,000 to 150,000 clones, 88% were seen once, and the ten largest hold about 2.4%. Sequencing was performed on peripheral blood, taken on day 0 of AZD1222 vaccination. The receptors originated from an adult in good health.

The rearrangement links TRBV4-1 to TRBJ1-1; TRBD1 might be the D (5 bases). Germline loops: CDR1 MGHRA, CDR2 YSYEKL. V shed 3 bases and J shed 3 bases, with 11 bases lying between them. This CDR3 comprises 14 residues. CDR3 coding DNA: TGCGCCAGCAGCCATCCGGGACGGGACACTGAAGCTTTCTTT. Translated: CASSHPGRDTEAFF.

The V gene is TRBV3-1 (or the pseudogene TRBV3-2), the J gene TRBJ2-3; TRBD2 is a possible D gene (5 bases). The CDR3 contains 12 residues. Deletions cut 6 bases from V and 4 bases from J, with 8 bases between. Germline assignment: CDR1 LGHDT and CDR2 YNNKEL (reference sequence). CDR3 protein: CASSSGADTQYF. DNA for the CDR3: TGTGCCAGCAGTTCCGGGGCAGATACGCAGTATTTT.

V usage is TRBV28 and J usage is TRBJ2-3; possible D gene TRBD1, 6 bases. V was clipped by 6 bases and J by 3 bases, with 10 bases between them. The CDR3 consists of 13 residues. Per the germline V gene, CDR1 is MDHEN and CDR2 is SYDVKM. The CDR3 nucleotides are TGTGCCAGCAGGCATCAGGGGACAGATACGCAGTATTTT. Translating it yields CASRHQGTDTQYF.

The CDR3 spells CASSDRLGNSPLHF. CDR3 bases: TGTGCCAGCAGCGACAGGCTTGGAAATTCACCCCTCCACTTT. V gene TRBV5-5 combines with J gene TRBJ1-6; TRBD1 might be the D (6 bases). The germline V gene has CDR1 SGHKS and CDR2 YYEKEE (reference sequence). The CDR3 extends over 14 amino acids. V lost 4 bases and J 7 bases, leaving 12 bases between the germline ends.

The chain couples TRBV19 to TRBJ1-4, with D possibly being TRBD1 (5 bases). The CDR3 totals 15 residues. Trimming shortened V by 5 bases and J by 2 bases, and 12 bases separated the two germline ends. Per germline, CDR1 LNHDA and CDR2 SQIVND (reference sequence). CDR3 in amino acids: CASSPLTATNEKLFF. As DNA, the CDR3 is TGTGCCAGTAGTCCCTTGACAGCCACTAATGAAAAACTGTTTTTT.

The chain recombines TRBV5-4 with TRBJ1-5; D is possibly TRBD1 (6 bases). The V and J ends lost 4 bases and 5 bases respectively, with 13 bases between them. Germline V CDR1 and CDR2: SGHNT, YYREEE (reference sequence). There are 14 residues in the CDR3. CDR3 sequence (DNA): TGTGCCAGCAGCGAGGGGGTGGATCATCAGCCCCAGCATTTT. Translation: CASSEGVDHQPQHF.

The genes are TRBV7-2 and TRBJ2-3, with TRBD2 identical over 7 bases. The CDR3 spans 16 residues. The ends lost 0 bases at V and 4 bases at J; junction bases unmatched: 7. Germline V CDR1 and CDR2: SGHTA, FQGNSA. CDR3 sequence (DNA): TGTGCCAGCAGCTTAGCAGGCGGGAGAGGAGCAGATACGCAGTATTTT. It specifies CASSLAGGRGADTQYF.

The V and J genes are TRBV5-6 and TRBJ1-3; D perhaps matches TRBD1 (6 bases). V shed 4 bases and J shed 4 bases, with 12 bases lying between them. Germline assignment: CDR1 SGHDT and CDR2 YYEEEE. CDR3 length: 14 residues. CDR3 in DNA: TGTGCCAGCAGCCCTACAGGGACCGGAAACACCATATATTTT. Translating gives CASSPTGTGNTIYF.

The chain carries TRBV5-1 and TRBJ2-1; 11 nucleotides agree with TRBD2. The CDR3 length is 16 residues. V lost 3 bases and J lost 2; bases outside the gene matches: 4. Germline CDR1 reads SGHRS; CDR2 reads YFSETQ. CDR3 nucleotides: TGCGCCAGCAGCTCAACTAGCGGGGGCCCCTACAATGAGCAGTTCTTC. Its translation: CASSSTSGGPYNEQFF.

This chain links TRBV2 with TRBJ2-7; no clear D. Germline CDR1 is SNHLY and CDR2 is FYNNEI. V was cut by 4 bases and J by 4 bases, with 8 bases left in between. The CDR3 totals 12 residues. This CDR3 reads CASSGDAYEQYF. Here the CDR3 DNA reads TGTGCCAGCAGTGGAGATGCGTACGAGCAGTACTTC.

The chain combines TRBV14 with TRBJ2-7; D call uncertain. The CDR3 covers 15 residues. The V gene lost 1 base and the J gene lost 7 bases, with 17 bases spanning the gap. CDR1 is SGHDN and CDR2 is FVKESK in the germline V gene. The DNA of the CDR3 is TGTGCCAGCAGCCAAGGAGTCCGCGAAGGACGGGAGCAGTACTTC. Protein: CASSQGVREGREQYF.

This chain joins TRBV2 and TRBJ1-5, with a possible D match to TRBD1 (5 bases). The CDR3 runs to 15 residues. V shed 4 bases and J shed 1 base, with 11 bases lying between them. Germline V gives CDR1 SNHLY, CDR2 FYNNEI. DNA of the CDR3: TGTGCCAGCAGTGGGGGCCAGGCCAGCAATCAGCCCCAGCATTTT. It encodes CASSGGQASNQPQHF.

This clone occurred once. The chain couples TRBV24-1 to TRBJ1-4, with 9 bases that match TRBD1. The junction had 5 bases not matched to a gene; V was cut back by 5 bases and J by 8 bases. Germline loops: CDR1 KGHDR, CDR2 SFDVKD. The CDR3 is made up of 14 amino acids. This CDR3 is CATSGTGVEEKLFF. For the CDR3, the DNA is TGTGCCACCAGTGGGACAGGGGTGGAGGAAAAACTGTTTTTT.

The chain employs TRBV19 and TRBJ2-3; D gene ambiguous. The CDR3 has 16 amino acids. The V end was cut by 4 bases, the J end by 2 bases, with 16 bases between. Germline V gene data show CDR1 as LNHDA and CDR2 as SQIVND (reference sequence). The CDR3 is CASSSLAASLTDTQYF. CDR3 nucleotide sequence: TGTGCCAGTAGTAGCCTGGCAGCCAGCCTCACAGATACGCAGTATTTT.

About this clone: The sample contains more than one DNA sequence encoding this CDR3. V usage is TRBV5-1 and J usage is TRBJ1-2; D gene uncertain. Germline CDR1 SGHRS, CDR2 YFSETQ. V was trimmed by 0 bases and J by 2 bases, leaving 8 bases between them. CDR3 size: 14 residues. The CDR3 protein is CASSLGQGNYGYTF. The CDR3 DNA sequence: TGCGCCAGCAGCTTGGGACAAGGAAACTATGGCTACACCTTC.

This chain connects TRBV19 to TRBJ1-1; unclear D gene. V lost 2 bases, J lost 10 bases, and 14 bases lay in between. CDR3 length: 13 amino acids. In germline, CDR1 is LNHDA, CDR2 SQIVND (reference sequence). DNA of the CDR3: TGTGCCAGTAGTATATATCCGGGAGAACGAGCTTTCTTT. It yields the protein CASSIYPGERAFF.

This clone was recorded once. The chain couples TRBV30 to TRBJ2-7, with TRBD2 matching 10 bases. V lost 4 bases and J lost 0; bases outside the gene matches: 6. Germline loops: CDR1 GTSNPN, CDR2 SVGIG (reference sequence). The CDR3 is made up of 15 amino acids. The CDR3 nucleotides are TGTGCCTGGAAGGCTAGCGGGAGCCCCTCCTACGAGCAGTACTTC. Amino acids: CAWKASGSPSYEQYF. The whole variable domain, filled in from reference TRBV30 and TRBJ2-7, reads SQTIHQWPATLVQPVGSPLSLECTVEGTSNPNLYWYRQAAGRGLQLLFYSVGIGQISSEVPQNLSASRPQDRQFILSSKKLLLSDSGFYLCAWKASGSPSYEQYFGPGTRLTVT.

V and J are TRBV2 and TRBJ1-1, with unresolved D. The CDR3 sequence is 13 residues long. Trimming shortened V by 3 bases and J by 0 bases, and 5 bases separated the two germline ends. The germline V gene encodes CDR1 SNHLY and CDR2 FYNNEI. CDR3 bases: TGTGCCAGCAGTGAGGGATTGAACACTGAAGCTTTCTTT. Encoded protein: CASSEGLNTEAFF.

The chain carries TRBV20-1 and TRBJ1-6; no clear D. Trimming pared 3 bases from V and 0 bases from J, leaving 18 bases between. This CDR3 spans 18 amino acids. The germline CDR1 and CDR2 sequences are DFQATT and SNEGSKA (reference sequence). Written as DNA, the CDR3 is TGCAGTGCTAGTGAGCACCTAGGGTTCAGCTCCTATAATTCACCCCTCCACTTT. Translating gives CSASEHLGFSSYNSPLHF.

The chain recombines TRBV5-6 with TRBJ2-1; the D gene is possibly TRBD2 (5 bases). The CDR3 loop spans 14 amino acids. CDR1 is SGHDT, CDR2 YYEEEE, per germline. V lost 6 bases, J lost 1 base, and 11 bases lay in between. The CDR3 nucleotides are TGTGCCAGCACACCAGAGGGATCCTACAATGAGCAGTTCTTC. It codes for CASTPEGSYNEQFF.

V usage is TRBV6-5 and J usage is TRBJ1-5; 7 positions agree with TRBD1. CDR1 and CDR2 from the germline V gene are MNHEY and SVGAGI. J lost 4 bases, V lost 6 bases, and 9 bases had no gene match. The CDR3 extends over 15 amino acids. The CDR3 loop is CASRKQGIGNQPQHF. The CDR3 DNA sequence: TGTGCCAGCAGAAAACAGGGGATCGGAAATCAGCCCCAGCATTTT.

On this clone: A junction boundary mismatches the germline segment, possibly from a read error. At the DNA level, this CDR3 is encoded by other sequences in the same sample as well. This sequence joins TRBV7-7 and TRBJ2-3; TRBD2 agrees at 13 bases. CDR1 and CDR2 from the germline V gene are SSHAT and FNYEAQ (reference sequence). The CDR3 loop spans 16 amino acids. CDR3 bases: TGTGCTAGCAGCCGTGGACTAGCGGGAGGCACAGATACGCAGTATTTT. Protein: CASSRGLAGGTDTQYF.

This clone turned up a few times. V gene TRBV5-4 combines with J gene TRBJ2-1; D perhaps matches TRBD1 (5 bases). Trimming took off 4 bases at V and 6 bases at J, with 14 bases between the two ends. CDR3 length: 14 amino acids. Looked up from germline, CDR1 is SGHNT and CDR2 is YYREEE (reference sequence). Here the CDR3 reads CASSGEQVSNEQFF. CDR3 in DNA: TGTGCCAGCAGCGGCGAACAGGTTTCCAATGAGCAGTTCTTC.

The chain carries TRBV5-4 and TRBJ1-5, with D hard to call. CDR3 length: 15 residues. Trimming shortened V by 0 bases and J by 3 bases, and 10 bases separated the two germline ends. Germline CDR1 and CDR2: SGHNT and YYREEE (reference sequence). This CDR3 is CASSLGPGDNQPQHF. The DNA for the CDR3 is TGTGCCAGCAGCTTGGGGCCGGGTGACAATCAGCCCCAGCATTTT.

The chain's CDR3 is CASSPGGSYGYTF. The CDR3 DNA sequence: TGCGCCAGCAGCCCGGGGGGCTCCTATGGCTACACCTTC. The chain couples TRBV5-1 to TRBJ1-2, with a tentative D call TRBD1 (6 bases). From germline, CDR1 is SGHRS and CDR2 YFSETQ. V was clipped by 4 bases and J by 4 bases, with 11 bases between them. This CDR3 contains 13 residues.

CDR3 sequence (DNA): TGTGCCAGCTCAGAGGTAGAAGTGGGTTATAGCAATCAGCCCCAGCATTTT. This codes for CASSEVEVGYSNQPQHF. The J gene is TRBJ1-5, the V gene TRBV18; the D is unclear. CDR3 length: 17 residues. Germline lookup yields CDR1 KGHSH and CDR2 LQKENI. Trimming cost V 5 bases and J 0 bases, with 17 bases left between them.

The chain links TRBV4-1 to TRBJ2-1; D possibly corresponds to TRBD2 (5 bases). CDR1 and CDR2 (germline): MGHRA, YSYEKL. This CDR3 has 20 residues. Trimming shortened V by 0 bases and J by 3 bases, and 24 bases separated the two germline ends. The CDR3: CASSQDGVYSDRPYYNEQFF. The DNA for the CDR3 is TGCGCCAGCAGCCAAGATGGAGTATATAGCGACCGTCCCTACTACAATGAGCAGTTCTTC.

This rearrangement joins TRBV6-2 or TRBV6-3 to TRBJ2-1; the D gene is possibly TRBD2 (5 bases). The CDR3 is 16 residues long. Trimming left V 5 bases short and J 4 bases short, with 18 bases between. From germline, CDR1 is MNHEY and CDR2 SVGEGT. The CDR3 spells CASSRSGNPAYNEQFF. The DNA for the CDR3 is TGTGCCAGCAGTCGCTCCGGGAACCCGGCTTACAATGAGCAGTTCTTC.

The rearrangement joins TRBV27 to TRBJ1-5, with TRBD1 identical over 7 bases. With V trimmed by 10 bases and J by 3 bases, 24 bases remained unmatched. CDR1 and CDR2 (germline): MNHEY, SMNVEV (reference sequence). The CDR3 spans 19 residues. The DNA of the CDR3 is TGTGCCACTAAGAGGCCCGGTTCCGCGACAGGGACATCCAATCAGCCCCAGCATTTT. Protein product: CATKRPGSATGTSNQPQHF.

J is TRBJ2-7 and V is TRBV9; 10 nucleotides align to TRBD2. The J segment lost 5 bases and the V segment lost 4 bases, leaving 9 bases of the junction unmatched. Germline-derived CDR1 and CDR2 are SGDLS and YYNGEE. The CDR3 is made up of 15 amino acids. Here the CDR3 DNA reads TGTGCCAGCAGCTCCCAAACTAGCGGGGTGGACGAGCAGTACTTC. Amino acid sequence: CASSSQTSGVDEQYF. Filled out from reference TRBV9 and TRBJ2-7, the complete variable domain reads DSGVTQTPKHLITATGQRVTLRCSPRSGDLSVYWYQQSLDQGLQFLIQYYNGEERAKGNILERFSAQQFPDLHSELNLSSLELGDSALYFCASSSQTSGVDEQYFGPGTRLTVT.